This passage covers 14 T cell receptor beta chains from one sample sequenced in a study of cytomegalovirus exposure and HLA in healthy donors. Use of 60 Vbeta and 13 Jbeta primers characterized the PCR. Using immunoSEQ multiplex PCR, the repertoire was profiled, and TCRdb retains in-frame clones only, with some absent. The table lists more than 130,000 clones, about four fifths of them singletons, with under 2.5% in the top ten. The sequencing sample was made of PBMCs. Every receptor here comes from a man aged 30-40 years in good health and CMV-seronegative.

V is TRBV2 and J is TRBJ2-3; TRBD2 aligns across 8 bases. The CDR3 extends over 18 amino acids. The germline CDR1 and CDR2 sequences are SNHLY and FYNNEI. V shed 6 bases, J shed 0 bases, and the junction held 14 bases outside the gene matches. The CDR3, as DNA: TGTGCCAGCAGCCCTAACCCGGGGACTAGAGGTAGCACAGATACGCAGTATTTT. Translating it yields CASSPNPGTRGSTDTQYF.

The chain couples TRBV12-5 to TRBJ2-1, with a tentative D call TRBD2 (7 bases). Germline V CDR1 and CDR2: LGHNT, FRNRAP. Trimming shortened V by 6 bases and J by 5 bases, and 20 bases separated the two germline ends. The CDR3 is 16 amino acids. The CDR3 loop reads CASGSNIRGANNEQFF. The CDR3 DNA follows: TGTGCTAGTGGCTCAAATATCCGGGGGGCAAACAATGAGCAGTTCTTC.

This chain connects TRBV15 to TRBJ2-7; TRBD2 matches at 9 bases. Looked up from germline, CDR1 is LNHNV and CDR2 is YYDKDF (reference sequence). The CDR3 runs to 16 residues. V shed 4 bases, J shed 4 bases, and the junction held 11 bases outside the gene matches. The CDR3 sequence is CATSIMGRGGQYEQYF. The CDR3 DNA sequence: TGTGCCACCAGCATTATGGGGCGGGGGGGGCAGTACGAGCAGTACTTC.

This sequence joins TRBV6-5 and TRBJ1-3; unclear D gene. Per the germline V gene, CDR1 is MNHEY and CDR2 is SVGAGI. The CDR3 length is 15 residues. V shed 4 bases and J shed 3 bases, with 13 bases lying between them. The CDR3 here is CASSSGTIGGNTIYF. CDR3 bases: TGTGCCAGCAGTTCGGGAACAATCGGTGGAAACACCATATATTTT.

V is TRBV5-1 and J is TRBJ2-7, with 9 bases identical to TRBD1. The CDR3 covers 14 residues. Germline CDR1 and CDR2: SGHRS and YFSETQ. Germline trimming cut 3 bases from V and 3 bases from J; bases unmatched to any gene: 4. This CDR3 is CASSWGQGGYEQYF. The CDR3 region has the DNA TGCGCCAGCAGCTGGGGACAGGGAGGCTACGAGCAGTACTTC.

The genes are TRBV5-6 and TRBJ2-7, with TRBD2 identical over 8 bases. V lost 2 bases to trimming and J lost 2 bases; unmatched junction nucleotides: 12. The CDR3 length is 17 residues. Germline V gene lookup returns CDR1 SGHDT and CDR2 YYEEEE. Written as DNA, the CDR3 is TGTGCCAGCAGCTTCCCCACCGGGCGCGGGAGGACCTACGAGCAGTACTTC. Its translation is CASSFPTGRGRTYEQYF.

This chain connects TRBV7-8 to TRBJ1-1, with D possibly matching TRBD1 (5 bases). Trimming removed 4 bases from V and 0 bases from J, with 12 bases in between. The CDR3 length is 15 residues. Germline CDR1 and CDR2: SGHVS and FQNEAQ. The CDR3 DNA reads as TGTGCCAGCAGCTCTGTGGACACTCTGAACACTGAAGCTTTCTTT. Translation gives CASSSVDTLNTEAFF.

The genes are TRBV19 and TRBJ1-1; maybe TRBD1 (6 bases). V was pared by 10 bases and J by 11 bases, with 20 bases between. This CDR3 is built from 12 residues. Germline assignment: CDR1 LNHDA and CDR2 SQIVND (reference sequence). CDR3 DNA sequence: TGTGCCACCGAGGACAGCCTAGTGGGGGCTTTCTTT. It specifies CATEDSLVGAFF.

This clone was counted a few times. V is TRBV4-2 and J is TRBJ2-1; 8 bases are shared with TRBD2. Germline lookup yields CDR1 LGHNA and CDR2 YNFKEQ. This CDR3 is 16 amino acids long. Unmatched junction bases numbered 4, after V lost 0 bases and J lost 3 bases. CDR3 region: CASSQEPSGRYNEQFF. The DNA of the CDR3 is TGTGCCAGCAGCCAAGAGCCTAGCGGGCGCTACAATGAGCAGTTCTTC.

This clone has just a few counts. V is TRBV6-6 and J is TRBJ1-5, with TRBD1 as a possible D gene (5 bases). Trimming pared 6 bases from V and 0 bases from J, leaving 12 bases between. The CDR3 has 15 residues. Germline-derived CDR1 and CDR2 are MNHNY and SVGAGI (reference sequence). This CDR3 reads CASRRQFYSNQPQHF. Written as DNA, the CDR3 is TGTGCCAGCAGACGACAGTTCTATAGCAATCAGCCCCAGCATTTT.

A few counts support this clone. V gene TRBV9 combines with J gene TRBJ1-5; D gene ambiguous. The V end lost 0 bases, the J end lost 4 bases, and 8 bases lay between the germline ends. Germline V CDR1 and CDR2: SGDLS, YYNGEE. This CDR3 is built from 14 residues. In DNA, the CDR3 is TGTGCCAGCAGCGTAGATGGAGTGAATCAGCCCCAGCATTTT. It translates to CASSVDGVNQPQHF.

V is TRBV5-4 and J is TRBJ2-1; D gene unclear. There are 14 residues in the CDR3. The germline gives CDR1 SGHNT, CDR2 YYREEE (reference sequence). The V gene lost 0 bases and the J gene lost 6 bases, with 10 bases spanning the gap. CDR3 nucleotide sequence: TGTGCCAGCAGCTTGGGAGGTAGTTTCAATGAGCAGTTCTTC. This sequence encodes CASSLGGSFNEQFF.

The chain is built from TRBV19 and TRBJ1-1, with D unclear. The V end was cut by 6 bases, the J end by 0 bases, with 11 bases between. There are 14 residues in the CDR3. CDR1 is LNHDA, CDR2 SQIVND, per germline (reference sequence). For the CDR3, the DNA is TGTGCCAGTAGAGCGCGGCTTATGAACACTGAAGCTTTCTTT. Protein sequence: CASRARLMNTEAFF.

The CDR3 nucleotides read TGTGCCAGCAGTTTTAACGGTAAAGAGACCCAGTACTTC. Translating it yields CASSFNGKETQYF. The chain recombines TRBV28 with TRBJ2-5; D is ambiguous. The V gene lost 3 bases and the J gene lost 3 bases, with 8 bases spanning the gap. The CDR3 is 13 residues long. CDR1 MDHEN and CDR2 SYDVKM come from the germline V gene.